This T cell receptor (beta chain) was observed in a study of blood T cell repertoires in COVID-19. Study details: The origin of the acute and convalescent COVID-19 samples was the United States, Italy and Spain.

As processed by the authors: The assay estimated nucleated cells by amplifying reference gene primers. Libraries were prepared by immunoSEQ multiplex PCR; TCRdb keeps only in-frame clonotypes and omits some of them. V, J and clone size derive from that table, while D and trimming were established from the DNA sequence. The sample consists of 150,000 to 200,000 clones, approximately 92% of them appearing once. The J segment lost 4 bases and the V segment lost 5 bases, leaving 13 bases of the junction unmatched. Germline loops: CDR1 LNHDA, CDR2 SQIVND (reference sequence). CDR3 length equals 16 residues.

The sequenced material came from peripheral blood. The clonotype was recovered from a woman between 50 and 59 years old with acute or convalescent COVID-19. The rearrangement joins TRBV19 to TRBJ2-7; TRBD1 matches at 8 bases. The CDR3 DNA reads TGTGCCAGTAGTCATCTAGGACAGGGAAGGGCTTACGAGCAGTACTTC. Encoded protein: CASSHLGQGRAYEQYF.